This T cell receptor (beta chain) was sequenced in a study of T cell repertoires in ileal Crohn's disease (dated by TCRdb to 2018 to 2020). Some background on the complete study: The median duration of disease was approximately 8.5 years, and at the time of surgery 30% to 35% of patients were active smokers. Every patient underwent surgery because of a complication, which was stricturing disease in around 61% of cases and penetrating disease in about 39%. About half of the patients received postoperative therapy: about eleven received thiopurines and 15 to 20 received anti-TNF agents. TCR repertoire analysis was performed in approximately 52 Crohn's disease patients drawn from a prospective multicentre cohort. Running in parallel with the study was a multicentre cohort set up to find predictors of early endoscopic recurrence following ileocolonic resection. A Rutgeerts score above i0 was used to define endoscopic postoperative recurrence. A total of around 170 mucosal samples from about 57 patients were sequenced, collected from several sites on the surgical specimen as well as at postoperative endoscopy. Study-wide conclusions, independent of this receptor: Compared with non-smokers, patients who were active smokers at surgery showed a significantly higher proportion of clonal expansions (approximately 28% vs 17%, p=0.02). Compared with CD4 T cells, sorted CD8 T cells held more high-frequency clones, which suggests that the mucosal expansions were mostly CD8. Endoscopic recurrence was linked to a higher percentage of high-frequency clones at surgery, and recurrence occurred in every patient whose clonality exceeded 26.8% (18/57). Only a subgroup of patients, of unstated size, had their mucosal CD4 and CD8 T cells sorted and sequenced.

For commercial TCRB immunosequencing, five hundred nanograms of biopsy DNA were submitted for each sample. Adaptive Biotechnology amplified the CDR3 regions from genomic DNA with a two-step multiplex PCR designed to control amplification bias. In the first PCR, primers covered every V and J gene segment, and in the second PCR, barcodes and Illumina adapters were added. CDR3 libraries were sequenced on an Illumina instrument. The paper's processing steps were these. Vendor-provided pipelines were combined with custom analysis of raw data in R/Bioconductor under R version 3.3.0. Clonality, which ranges from 0 to 1, was calculated as the inverse of the normalised Shannon entropy across all productive clones. High-frequency clones were defined as the share of the repertoire taken up by the top 100 clones, keeping only clones that passed a 95% confidence test. Overlap between samples was measured with the Morisita-Horn index, while repertoire diversity was measured with the Simpson index. Drawn from immuneACCESS, this table holds only the in-frame rearrangements with V and J called that TCRdb kept. Clones are partly lost; checked studies trace under half to an unresolved V gene and leave the rest unexplained. V and J calls and clone size are those listed in that table; D and trimming were worked out from the DNA. Counted in this sample were over 5,500 clones; roughly four fifths of them appeared once. The top ten hold about 5% of the sample.

To note about this clone: Its cognate antigen has yet to be identified. No per-base quality is available; no much larger clone lies one base away.

The CDR3 numbers 15 residues from cysteine through phenylalanine. The retained sequence is limited to the CDR3, 45 bases, with the frame set at the first base. The V and J ends are trimmed by 8 bases and 0 bases, leaving 14 bases between them. The germline V gene sets CDR1 to SNHLY and CDR2 to FYNNEI. Adults with ileal or ileocolonic Crohn's disease for whom ileocolonic resection was indicated were considered eligible. Whole ileal mucosal biopsies were stored frozen at -80°C before DNA extraction. A TRizol-based method was used to extract genomic DNA from the frozen whole biopsies, and the DNA was quantified with a NanoDrop 2000 spectrophotometer.

The TCR originated in an adult with Crohn's disease. Sequenced sample: ileal tissue. The V and J genes are TRBV2 and TRBJ2-4, with a tentative D call of TRBD1 or TRBD2, each matching 7 bases. The CDR3 amino acid sequence is: CASGGGTVAKNIQYF. DNA sequence: TGTGCCAGCGGGGGGGGGACAGTAGCCAAAAACATTCAGTACTTC.